This T cell receptor beta chain was captured by sequencing in a study of OX40 agonist ivuxolimab in advanced cancers. Sequenced by immunoSEQ multiplex PCR; TCRdb stores in-frame clones only, minus some. The sample shows some 70,000 clones, approximately 90% of them seen only once. This TCR was sampled from an adult with an advanced solid tumor such as melanoma, head and neck, liver or kidney cancer. This specimen consisted of CD4+ or CD8+ T cells sorted from blood, obtained in a trial of the OX40 agonist ivuxolimab.

The CDR3 protein is CASSLTSGLYEQYF. CDR3 DNA sequence: TGTGCCAGCAGTCTCACCTCAGGGCTCTACGAGCAGTACTTC. The chain recombines TRBV6-5 with TRBJ2-7; perhaps TRBD1 as D (5 bases). This CDR3 comprises 14 residues. Trimming stripped 5 bases from V and 3 bases from J, with 14 bases between. Looked up from germline, CDR1 is MNHEY and CDR2 is SVGAGI.